The 4 T cell receptor beta chains below all came from one sample that was sequenced in a study of blood T cell repertoires in COVID-19 (dated by TCRdb to the early 2020s). The library was prepared using the immunoSEQ multiplex PCR assay. As stored in TCRdb, this immuneACCESS dataset retains in-frame rearrangements with V and J assigned. A fraction of the clones does not appear; measured against another copy, unresolved V genes explain less than half of the discrepancy, and the remainder lacks a known reason. The sample records 60,000 to 80,000 clones, over 75% of which are singletons. The ten largest clones take up approximately 5% of the sample. Sequencing input: peripheral blood. These TCRs come from a human donor in a cohort sampled during active COVID-19.

This clone was recorded a few times. V usage is TRBV2 and J usage is TRBJ1-1, with D perhaps matching TRBD1 (6 bases). Germline V gene sequence: CDR1 SNHLY, CDR2 FYNNEI. This CDR3 contains 14 residues. The V and J ends lost 5 bases and 7 bases respectively, with 17 bases between them. The CDR3 is CASSKNTGLVEAFF. In DNA form, the CDR3 reads TGTGCCAGCAGTAAAAATACAGGGTTGGTTGAAGCTTTCTTT.

This chain links TRBV11-2 with TRBJ2-1, with 12 bases fitting TRBD2. The V gene end was trimmed by 3 bases and the J gene end by 7 bases; junction bases not matched to a gene: 4. Germline CDR1 and CDR2: SGHAT and FQNNGV. This CDR3 has 15 amino acids. CDR3 sequence (DNA): TGTGCCAGCAGCTTGACTAGCGGGAGTTGGAATGAGCAGTTCTTC. Translated, it gives CASSLTSGSWNEQFF.

The genes are TRBV14 and TRBJ1-2, with D maybe TRBD1 (5 bases). This CDR3 spans 16 amino acids. The germline V gene encodes CDR1 SGHDN and CDR2 FVKESK. V gave up 0 bases and J gave up 4 bases, with 15 bases separating them. In DNA, the CDR3 is TGTGCCAGCAGCCAAGAAAGGGGATTAGACATCTATGGCTACACCTTC. It yields the protein CASSQERGLDIYGYTF.

This clone has only a few counts. The V call is TRBV5-6, the J call TRBJ1-6; D not resolved. The V end was cut by 2 bases, the J end by 0 bases, with 9 bases between. This CDR3 spans 16 amino acids. Germline assignment: CDR1 SGHDT and CDR2 YYEEEE. CDR3 amino acids: CASSFAKSSYNSPLHF. For the CDR3, the DNA is TGTGCCAGCAGCTTTGCCAAGAGCTCCTATAATTCACCCCTCCACTTT.